This TCR beta chain was captured by sequencing in a study of T cells after yellow fever vaccination. Study details: Preparing low-cell-number fractions relied on SMART-Seq v4 Ultra Low Input.

Study-level findings and limits: Relatively few clonotypes were ones that appeared in both CD4 and CD8 compartments. Compared with primary, the secondary response was weaker and peaked at day 5, not 15.

The V gene lost 8 bases and the J gene lost 0 bases, with 9 bases spanning the gap. CDR3 size: 13 residues. Germline values: CDR1 MNHEY, CDR2 SVGAGI. This clonotype appeared many times. Its antigen is not known. TCRdb itself ran the 5' RACE reads through MiXCR, one entry per CDR3 protein. This table holds approximately 120,000 distinct CDR3 sequences, more than 6.5% found once. The receptor was derived from a man aged 18 to 29 who received the YFV17D yellow fever vaccine. This sample comprised CD4+ T cells sorted from PBMCs, obtained 10 days after the first yellow fever vaccination. V gene TRBV6-5 combines with J gene TRBJ2-3, with D possibly TRBD2 on 5 matching bases. The chain's CDR3 is CASSGYSTDTQYF. The CDR3 DNA follows: TGTGCCAGCTCGGGATATAGCACAGATACGCAGTATTTT.